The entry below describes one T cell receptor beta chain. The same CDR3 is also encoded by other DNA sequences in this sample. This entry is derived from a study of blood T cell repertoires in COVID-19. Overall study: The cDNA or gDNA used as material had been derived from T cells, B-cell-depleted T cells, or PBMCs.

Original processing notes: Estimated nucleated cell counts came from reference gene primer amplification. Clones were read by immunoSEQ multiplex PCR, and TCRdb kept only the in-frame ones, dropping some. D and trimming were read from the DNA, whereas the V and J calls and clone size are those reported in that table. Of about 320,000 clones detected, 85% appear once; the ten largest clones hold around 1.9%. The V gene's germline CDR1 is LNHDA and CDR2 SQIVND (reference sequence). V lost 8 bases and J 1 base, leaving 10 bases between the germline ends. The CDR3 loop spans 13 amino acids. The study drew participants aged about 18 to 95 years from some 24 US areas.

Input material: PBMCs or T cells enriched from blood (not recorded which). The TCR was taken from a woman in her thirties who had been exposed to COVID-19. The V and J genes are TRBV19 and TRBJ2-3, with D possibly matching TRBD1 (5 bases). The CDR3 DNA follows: TGTGCCAGTTCCCAAGGGGGCACAGATACGCAGTATTTT. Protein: CASSQGGTDTQYF.